This is a list of T cell receptor beta chains from one sample in a study of neurological immune-mediated disorders. One entry per CDR3 protein results from TCRdb running MiXCR on the 5' RACE reads. The table lists about 62,000 distinct CDR3 sequences, more than 4% of them singletons, with 3.4% in the top ten. Sequencing was performed on PBMCs. The receptors were sampled from a woman between 45 and 65 years old with multiple sclerosis. Each CDR3 is given with its conserved first and last residue. A D gene is named only where the DNA matches it firmly. Clone size is shown for a subset of rows, as once, few, many or a class of expanded clone.

d_call: .
clone_size: many
cdr3_length: 14
v_call: TRBV11-3
j_call: TRBJ2-7
cdr3_nt: TGTGCCAGCAGCGTAGCAGCGAATACCTACGAGCAGTACTTC
cdr3_aa: CASSVAANTYEQYF

d_call: .
clone_size: many
cdr3_length: 14
v_call: TRBV7-2
j_call: TRBJ2-5
cdr3_nt: TGTGCCAGCAGCTTAGATCCAGCGGAAGAGACCCAGTACTTC
cdr3_aa: CASSLDPAEETQYF

d_call: .
clone_size: many
cdr3_length: 13
v_call: TRBV4-3
j_call: TRBJ2-1
cdr3_nt: TGCGCCAGCAGCCAGCGGCGGGGGCTTCCGCAGTTCTTC
cdr3_aa: CASSQRRGLPQFF

d_call: .
clone_size: many
cdr3_length: 13
v_call: TRBV6-4
j_call: TRBJ1-1
cdr3_nt: TGTGCCAGCAGTGACGGAGCGAACACTGAAGCTTTCTTT
cdr3_aa: CASSDGANTEAFF

d_call: TRBD2
clone_size: few
cdr3_length: 13
v_call: TRBV20-1
j_call: TRBJ2-3
cdr3_nt: TGCAGTGTCTTGCTAGCGGCGGCAGATACGCAGTATTTT
cdr3_aa: CSVLLAAADTQYF

d_call: .
clone_size: many
cdr3_length: 14
v_call: TRBV7-6
j_call: TRBJ1-5
cdr3_nt: TGTGCCAGCAGCTTAGATGACGGGGGGCAGCCCCAGAATTTT
cdr3_aa: CASSLDDGGQPQNF

d_call: .
clone_size: many
cdr3_length: 13
v_call: TRBV6-2/TRBV6-3
j_call: TRBJ1-1
cdr3_nt: TGTGCCAGCTTCCGGGACGGGAACACTGAAGCTTTCTTT
cdr3_aa: CASFRDGNTEAFF

d_call: .
clone_size: .
cdr3_length: 13
v_call: TRBV7-8
j_call: TRBJ2-5
cdr3_nt: TGTGCCAGCAGCTTATTACTTCAAGAGACCCAGTACTTC
cdr3_aa: CASSLLLQETQYF

d_call: .
clone_size: .
cdr3_length: 13
v_call: TRBV10-3
j_call: TRBJ1-5
cdr3_nt: TGTGCCATCAGTCCAGATGGCAATCAGCCCCAGAATTTT
cdr3_aa: CAISPDGNQPQNF

d_call: .
clone_size: few
cdr3_length: 15
v_call: TRBV7-6
j_call: TRBJ1-1
cdr3_nt: TGTGCCAGCAGCTTAATAAGAGGAACGAACACTGAAGCTTTCTTT
cdr3_aa: CASSLIRGTNTEAFF

d_call: .
clone_size: many
cdr3_length: 15
v_call: TRBV5-1
j_call: TRBJ2-7
cdr3_nt: TGCGCCAGCAGCTTGGGTGATAGCGGAGCCTACGAGCAGTACTTC
cdr3_aa: CASSLGDSGAYEQYF

d_call: .
clone_size: few
cdr3_length: 14
v_call: TRBV5-1
j_call: TRBJ1-1
cdr3_nt: TGCGCCAGCAGCTTATCGGGGCGTATCACTGAAGCTTTCTTT
cdr3_aa: CASSLSGRITEAFF

d_call: .
clone_size: few
cdr3_length: 14
v_call: TRBV25-1
j_call: TRBJ2-3
cdr3_nt: TGTGCCAGCAGACGGGGAAAGCCCACAGATACGCAGTATTTT
cdr3_aa: CASRRGKPTDTQYF

d_call: .
clone_size: .
cdr3_length: 14
v_call: TRBV6-4
j_call: TRBJ2-1
cdr3_nt: TGTGCCAGCAGTGAGTCAGGGGATGGGAATGAGCAGTTCTTC
cdr3_aa: CASSESGDGNEQFF

d_call: .
clone_size: many
cdr3_length: 13
v_call: TRBV5-1
j_call: TRBJ2-5
cdr3_nt: TGCGCCAGCAGCGGGCTCTCAGAAGAGACCCAGTACTTC
cdr3_aa: CASSGLSEETQYF

d_call: .
clone_size: many
cdr3_length: 14
v_call: TRBV7-2
j_call: TRBJ2-3
cdr3_nt: TGTGCCAGCAGCCATTATGGGGTAGCCGATACGCAGTATTTT
cdr3_aa: CASSHYGVADTQYF

d_call: TRBD1
clone_size: many
cdr3_length: 16
v_call: TRBV15
j_call: TRBJ1-5
cdr3_nt: TGTGCCACCAGCAGCGGGACGCAGGGGGCCCGGCAGCCCCAGCATTTT
cdr3_aa: CATSSGTQGARQPQHF

d_call: TRBD1
clone_size: many
cdr3_length: 14
v_call: TRBV15
j_call: TRBJ2-7
cdr3_nt: TGTGCCACCAGCAGGTCGACAGGGGCGGACGAGCAGTACTTC
cdr3_aa: CATSRSTGADEQYF

d_call: .
clone_size: many
cdr3_length: 15
v_call: TRBV9
j_call: TRBJ2-7
cdr3_nt: TGTGCCAGCAGCGTAGAACCCGGGAGCCCCTACGAGCAGTACTTC
cdr3_aa: CASSVEPGSPYEQYF

d_call: .
clone_size: many
cdr3_length: 16
v_call: TRBV27
j_call: TRBJ2-1
cdr3_nt: TGTGCCAGCAGTTATAAGGACCGCGCCTCCTACAATGAGCAGTTCTTC
cdr3_aa: CASSYKDRASYNEQFF

d_call: .
clone_size: .
cdr3_length: 14
v_call: TRBV6-5
j_call: TRBJ2-1
cdr3_nt: TGTGCCAGCAGTCTCAGGGGGGTGGACAATGAGCAGTTCTTC
cdr3_aa: CASSLRGVDNEQFF

d_call: .
clone_size: many
cdr3_length: 14
v_call: TRBV6-2/TRBV6-3
j_call: TRBJ2-5
cdr3_nt: TGTGCCAGCAGTTACATAGTAGCGAAAGAGACCCAGTACTTC
cdr3_aa: CASSYIVAKETQYF

d_call: .
clone_size: many
cdr3_length: 14
v_call: TRBV7-2
j_call: TRBJ2-1
cdr3_nt: TGTGCCAGCAGCTTAGTAGCAGGGATGGATGAGCAGTTCTTC
cdr3_aa: CASSLVAGMDEQFF

d_call: .
clone_size: many
cdr3_length: 14
v_call: TRBV5-1
j_call: TRBJ1-1
cdr3_nt: TGCGCCAGCAGCTCGGGACATCCCAACACTGAAGCTTTCTTT
cdr3_aa: CASSSGHPNTEAFF

d_call: .
clone_size: .
cdr3_length: 11
v_call: TRBV20-1
j_call: TRBJ2-4
cdr3_nt: TGCAGTGCTAGAGATGAGACCGTTCAGTACTTC
cdr3_aa: CSARDETVQYF

d_call: TRBD1
clone_size: many
cdr3_length: 15
v_call: TRBV25-1
j_call: TRBJ1-2
cdr3_nt: TGTGCCAGCAGTGAACAGGGGGCGCCTGTGGATGGCTACACCTTC
cdr3_aa: CASSEQGAPVDGYTF

d_call: TRBD1
clone_size: few
cdr3_length: 15
v_call: TRBV10-2
j_call: TRBJ1-6
cdr3_nt: TGCGCCGTAGGACGGACAGGCAAAGATAATTCACCCCTCCACTTT
cdr3_aa: CAVGRTGKDNSPLHF

d_call: .
clone_size: many
cdr3_length: 13
v_call: TRBV11-2
j_call: TRBJ1-2
cdr3_nt: TGTGCCAGCAGTGTAGACAGAAACTATGGCTACACCTTC
cdr3_aa: CASSVDRNYGYTF